This entry lists 21 T cell receptor beta chains sequenced from one sample in a study of human thymus T cells. Produced via immunoSEQ multiplex PCR; TCRdb's table is partial and in-frame only. Of some 50,000 clones in the sample, 95% were seen once. What was sequenced was blood. Receptors originate from a girl under three years old with a congenital heart defect but otherwise immunologically healthy.

V gene TRBV28 combines with J gene TRBJ1-2; perhaps TRBD1 as D (5 bases). CDR1 is MDHEN and CDR2 is SYDVKM in the germline V gene. Between the trimmed V and J ends, which lost 10 bases and 7 bases, there was a span of 19 bases. There are 13 residues in the CDR3. DNA of the CDR3: TGTGCCACGGACCCAGGGTACTGGGTTGGCTACACCTTC. Its protein is CATDPGYWVGYTF.

This clone occurred once. The chain uses TRBV19 and TRBJ2-7, with 10 bases matching TRBD2. In germline, CDR1 is LNHDA, CDR2 SQIVND (reference sequence). J was trimmed by 2 bases and V by 1 base; bases with no gene match: 8. The CDR3 loop spans 17 amino acids. The CDR3 sequence: CASSIARPSGRPYEQYF. CDR3 nucleotides: TGTGCCAGTAGTATAGCGCGACCTAGCGGGAGACCCTACGAGCAGTACTTC. Filled out from reference TRBV19 and TRBJ2-7, the complete variable domain reads DGGITQSPKYLFRKEGQNVTLSCEQNLNHDAMYWYRQDPGQGLRLIYYSQIVNDFQKGDIAEGYSVSREKKESFPLTVTSAQKNPTAFYLCASSIARPSGRPYEQYFGPGTRLTVT.

The chain uses TRBV4-3 and TRBJ2-3; 13 nucleotides match TRBD2. The germline V gene encodes CDR1 LGHNA and CDR2 YSLEER. CDR3 length: 16 amino acids. Trimming cost V 4 bases and J 7 bases; bases outside gene matches: 8. CDR3 in amino acids: CASSRGMTSGRNTQYF. The CDR3 region has the DNA TGCGCCAGCAGCCGAGGGATGACTAGCGGGAGGAATACGCAGTATTTT.

This clone was seen once. The chain combines TRBV5-4 with TRBJ2-7; D may be TRBD2 (6 bases). This CDR3 spans 14 amino acids. In germline, CDR1 is SGHNT, CDR2 YYREEE (reference sequence). Trimming shortened V by 4 bases and J by 7 bases, and 18 bases separated the two germline ends. The CDR3 sequence: CASSPQGGSWEQYF. The CDR3 DNA reads as TGTGCCAGCAGCCCCCAAGGAGGGAGTTGGGAGCAGTACTTC.

This sequence joins TRBV13 and TRBJ2-7, with 14 nucleotides matching TRBD2. Germline loops: CDR1 PRHDT, CDR2 FYEKMQ (reference sequence). V lost 5 bases, J lost 3 bases, and 3 bases stayed unmatched. The CDR3 loop spans 15 amino acids. The CDR3 region has the DNA TGTGCCAGCAGCCCGGGACTAGCGGGAGTCTACGAGCAGTACTTC. Translation gives CASSPGLAGVYEQYF.

The chain recombines TRBV4-1 with TRBJ2-3, with 10 bases identical to TRBD1. The CDR3 extends over 16 amino acids. V dropped 2 bases and J dropped 3; count of bases not matched to a gene: 5. CDR1 is MGHRA, CDR2 YSYEKL, per germline. The CDR3 sequence is CASSQPRQGATDTQYF. CDR3 DNA sequence: TGCGCCAGCAGCCAACCTAGACAGGGGGCGACAGATACGCAGTATTTT.

V gene TRBV6-5 combines with J gene TRBJ1-3; 9 nucleotides align to TRBD1. The ends lost 5 bases at V and 4 bases at J; junction bases unmatched: 3. Per the germline V gene, CDR1 is MNHEY and CDR2 is SVGAGI. This CDR3 is built from 14 residues. The CDR3 spells CASSPGTGGNTIYF. DNA of the CDR3: TGTGCCAGCAGTCCTGGGACAGGGGGAAACACCATATATTTT.

The V gene is TRBV10-3, the J gene TRBJ2-7, with D tentatively TRBD2 (6 bases). Germline lookup yields CDR1 ENHRY and CDR2 SYGVKD. This CDR3 has 15 residues. Trimming shortened V by 2 bases and J by 2 bases, and 13 bases separated the two germline ends. CDR3 sequence reads: CAISEGDGGPYEQYF. In DNA, the CDR3 is TGTGCCATCAGTGAGGGGGACGGAGGGCCCTACGAGCAGTACTTC.

The rearrangement links TRBV7-8 to TRBJ1-4, with TRBD1 identical over 7 bases. There are 15 residues in the CDR3. CDR1 is SGHVS, CDR2 FQNEAQ, per germline. J was trimmed by 8 bases and V by 3 bases; bases with no gene match: 9. The CDR3 DNA follows: TGTGCCAGCAGCTTGGGGCAGGGGGTAGGGGAAAAACTGTTTTTT. Translated: CASSLGQGVGEKLFF.

The rearrangement links TRBV4-2 to TRBJ2-1, with 7 bases that match TRBD2. Unmatched junction bases numbered 8, after V lost 0 bases and J lost 6 bases. The V gene's germline CDR1 is LGHNA and CDR2 YNFKEQ. The CDR3 is 16 residues long. CDR3 in amino acids: CASSQEVGGSRNEQFF. CDR3 sequence (DNA): TGTGCCAGCAGCCAAGAAGTGGGCGGGAGCCGCAATGAGCAGTTCTTC.

This chain connects TRBV5-4 to TRBJ2-3; 10 bases are shared with TRBD2. This CDR3 is 17 amino acids long. The germline V gene encodes CDR1 SGHNT and CDR2 YYREEE (reference sequence). V lost 2 bases and J lost 3; bases outside the gene matches: 9. CDR3 DNA: TGTGCCAGCAGCTTAACCACTAGCGGGACCCTAACAGATACGCAGTATTTT. Encoded protein: CASSLTTSGTLTDTQYF. Full variable domain (remainder filled in from reference TRBV5-4 and TRBJ2-3): ETGVTQSPTHLIKTRGQQVTLRCSSQSGHNTVSWYQQALGQGPQFIFQYYREEENGRGNFPPRFSGLQFPNYSSELNVNALELDDSALYLCASSLTTSGTLTDTQYFGPGTRLTVL.

The rearrangement links TRBV6-1 to TRBJ2-5, with D unclear. Germline CDR1 and CDR2: MNHNS and SASEGT. V dropped 4 bases and J dropped 5 bases, with 11 bases sitting between them. The length of the CDR3 is 13 residues. The CDR3 DNA reads TGTGCCAGCAGTGGTCGGTTGCGCGAGACCCAGTACTTC. Protein sequence: CASSGRLRETQYF.

The chain carries TRBV29-1 and TRBJ2-1, with a weak D call TRBD1 (5 bases). The CDR3 runs to 11 residues. Trimming removed 4 bases from V and 15 bases from J, with 16 bases in between. Looked up from germline, CDR1 is SQVTM and CDR2 is ANQGSEA. This CDR3 reads CSVGTGHAAFF. In DNA, the CDR3 is TGCAGCGTTGGCACAGGACATGCGGCGTTCTTC.

The J gene is TRBJ2-7, the V gene TRBV7-2, with a tentative D call TRBD1 (5 bases). The V end was cut by 5 bases, the J end by 2 bases, with 16 bases between. CDR1 is SGHTA, CDR2 FQGNSA, per germline. The length of the CDR3 is 15 residues. The CDR3 nucleotides read TGTGCCAGCAGCCCTAAGGCTCAGGGCACCTACGAGCAGTACTTC. It yields the protein CASSPKAQGTYEQYF.

The chain is built from TRBV12-5 and TRBJ2-3; perhaps TRBD1 as D (5 bases). Per germline, CDR1 LGHNT and CDR2 FRNRAP. The CDR3 length is 13 residues. V dropped 1 base and J dropped 7 bases, with 9 bases sitting between them. The CDR3 DNA sequence: TGTGCTAGTGGTTTGGACAGGCAACATACGCAGTATTTT. It translates to CASGLDRQHTQYF. Drawing the rest from reference TRBV12-5 and TRBJ2-3, the complete variable domain is DARVTQTPRHKVTEMGQEVTMRCQPILGHNTVFWYRQTMMQGLELLAYFRNRAPLDDSGMPKDRFSAEMPDATLATLKIQPSEPRDSAVYFCASGLDRQHTQYFGPGTRLTVL.

V is TRBV30 and J is TRBJ1-4; D not certain. V was clipped by 1 base and J by 11 bases, with 8 bases between them. Germline V gene data show CDR1 as GTSNPN and CDR2 as SVGIG (reference sequence). The CDR3 runs 11 residues. The CDR3 loop is CAWSDSVKLFF. For the CDR3, the DNA is TGTGCCTGGAGTGACAGCGTTAAACTGTTTTTT.

The chain couples TRBV18 to TRBJ2-7, with a possible D match to TRBD1 (6 bases). Germline V lookup: CDR1 KGHSH, CDR2 LQKENI. V was pared by 3 bases and J by 0 bases, with 9 bases between. The CDR3 totals 14 residues. The CDR3 DNA reads as TGTGCCAGCTCACCCGACAGGAGCTCCTACGAGCAGTACTTC. It is translated as CASSPDRSSYEQYF.

The sample holds one count of this clone. The rearrangement joins TRBV30 to TRBJ1-5; unclear D gene. This CDR3 is built from 14 residues. Germline V gene data show CDR1 as GTSNPN and CDR2 as SVGIG (reference sequence). V lost 1 base and J lost 6, with 13 bases in between. The CDR3 region has the DNA TGTGCCTGGAGTGCCGCTCGGAATGGTCAGCCCCAGCATTTT. Protein sequence: CAWSAARNGQPQHF.

The chain has TRBV9 and TRBJ1-4, with a tentative D call TRBD1 (5 bases). Germline assignment: CDR1 SGDLS and CDR2 YYNGEE. Deletions cut 0 bases from V and 0 bases from J, with 15 bases between. The CDR3 is made up of 18 amino acids. CDR3 DNA sequence: TGTGCCAGCAGCGTAGGGGTCGGCAAAGGGGCAACTAATGAAAAACTGTTTTTT. Encoded protein: CASSVGVGKGATNEKLFF.

This chain uses TRBV30 with TRBJ2-7; no clear D. Germline CDR1 GTSNPN, CDR2 SVGIG (reference sequence). The ends were cut back, 3 bases at V and 7 bases at J, with 13 bases in the middle. This CDR3 contains 12 residues. CDR3 sequence reads: CAWRGDTKEQYF. The CDR3 DNA is TGTGCCTGGAGAGGAGACACCAAGGAGCAGTACTTC.

This clone was recorded only once. The CDR3 region is CATTPGGGQETQYF. The DNA of the CDR3 is TGCGCCACAACGCCCGGAGGAGGGCAAGAGACCCAGTACTTC. The rearrangement uses TRBV5-1 and TRBJ2-5, with TRBD2 as a possible D gene (6 bases). Trimming shortened V by 9 bases and J by 2 bases, and 17 bases separated the two germline ends. Germline lookup yields CDR1 SGHRS and CDR2 YFSETQ. This CDR3 comprises 14 residues. Using reference TRBV5-1 and TRBJ2-5 for the parts outside the CDR3, the full variable domain is KAGVTQTPRYLIKTRGQQVTLSCSPISGHRSVSWYQQTPGQGLQFLFEYFSETQRNKGNFPGRFSGRQFSNSRSEMNVSTLELGDSALYLCATTPGGGQETQYFGPGTRLLVL.